A selection of T cell receptor beta chains follows, all from one sample in a study of metastatic and nonmetastatic thyroid tumors. With MiXCR, TCRdb called clones anew from the PCR reads. The data hold about 20,000 clones, with around 10% observed a single time. The material sequenced was blood. Receptor source: a female donor with papillary thyroid cancer or a benign thyroid nodule (not recorded which). Some clones in this sample may be carry-over from other donors' samples. CDR3s include the opening cysteine and the closing phenylalanine or tryptophan. A D gene is named only where the DNA matches it firmly. Clone size is shown for a subset of rows, as once, few, many or a class of expanded clone.

J gene,V gene,clone size,D gene,CDR3 protein,CDR3 DNA
TRBJ2-5,TRBV12-3/TRBV12-4,medium-sized,-,CASSLRRVKETQYF,TGTGCCAGCAGTTTGCGGAGGGTGAAAGAGACCCAGTACTTC
TRBJ2-2,TRBV6-6,many,TRBD2,CASSPGLAGEIANTGELFF,TGTGCCAGCAGTCCGGGACTAGCGGGAGAGATAGCGAACACCGGGGAGCTGTTTTTT
TRBJ2-6,TRBV2,many,-,CASTAISGANVLTF,TGTGCCAGCACGGCGATCTCTGGGGCCAACGTCCTGACTTTC
TRBJ2-3,TRBV28,medium-sized,-,CASSLALGANRYTDTQYF,TGTGCCAGCAGTTTAGCGCTGGGGGCGAACCGATACACAGATACGCAGTATTTT
TRBJ1-5,TRBV28,-,-,CASSPMGGIISNQPQHF,TGTGCCAGCAGCCCTATGGGAGGGATCATTAGCAATCAGCCCCAGCATTTT
TRBJ2-3,TRBV20-1,many,-,CSARDGGPGYSDTQYF,TGCAGTGCTAGAGATGGGGGCCCTGGATACTCAGATACGCAGTATTTT
TRBJ2-7,TRBV7-2,many,-,CASRGQQNSYEQYF,TGTGCCAGCAGGGGACAACAAAACTCCTACGAGCAGTACTTC
TRBJ2-2,TRBV20-1,many,TRBD2,CSAVGLAGAATTGELFF,TGCAGTGCTGTCGGACTAGCGGGAGCAGCGACGACCGGGGAGCTGTTTTTT
TRBJ2-7,TRBV5-5,many,TRBD2,CASSLVAGAPESF,TGTGCCAGCAGCTTGGTTGCGGGAGCACCAGAGAGCTTC
TRBJ2-5,TRBV4-1,many,-,CASRPAYGRETQYF,TGCGCCAGCAGGCCAGCGTATGGGAGGGAGACCCAGTACTTC
TRBJ2-1,TRBV19,many,TRBD1,CASSIGQGAYNEQFF,TGTGCCAGTAGTATTGGACAGGGAGCCTACAATGAGCAGTTCTTC
TRBJ2-7,TRBV12-3/TRBV12-4,few,TRBD1,CASSSTGGAYEQYF,TGTGCCAGCAGCTCGACAGGGGGTGCGTACGAGCAGTACTTC
TRBJ1-5,TRBV5-6,many,-,CASSSKGLTQPQHF,TGTGCCAGCAGCTCTAAAGGGCTAACTCAGCCCCAGCATTTT
TRBJ2-1,TRBV10-2,many,-,CASREEAVYNEQFF,TGCGCCAGCCGTGAGGAGGCCGTCTACAATGAGCAGTTCTTC
TRBJ2-3,TRBV11-3,many,-,CASSLFPGDTQYF,TGTGCCAGCAGCTTGTTCCCAGGGGATACGCAGTATTTT
TRBJ2-7,TRBV12-3/TRBV12-4,-,-,CAISTRLEWQYF,TGTGCCATCAGTACTCGCCTAGAATGGCAGTACTTC
TRBJ2-5,TRBV10-3,medium-sized,-,CAISETQETQYF,TGTGCCATCAGTGAGACACAAGAGACCCAGTACTTC
TRBJ2-1,TRBV7-7,many,TRBD1,CASSRDRDNEQFF,TGTGCTAGCAGCCGGGACAGAGACAATGAGCAGTTCTTC
TRBJ2-7,TRBV6-2/TRBV6-3,medium-sized,-,CASTNQQEAGYEQYF,TGTGCCAGCACTAATCAACAGGAGGCGGGCTACGAGCAGTACTTC
TRBJ2-2,TRBV11-2,-,-,CASSLVFIGGVQTGELFF,TGTGCCAGCAGCTTAGTTTTTATCGGGGGAGTGCAGACCGGGGAGCTGTTTTTT
TRBJ1-4,TRBV6-1,many,-,CASRRTTGGGEKLFF,TGTGCCAGCCGACGGACGACGGGAGGGGGTGAAAAACTGTTTTTT
TRBJ2-2,TRBV6-4,many,TRBD2,CASSNSISGSTGELFF,TGTGCCAGCAGTAATTCGATTAGCGGGAGCACCGGGGAGCTGTTTTTT
TRBJ1-1,TRBV11-1,once,-,CASSPLTMNTEAFF,TGTGCCAGCAGCCCCCTCACCATGAACACTGAAGCTTTCTTT
TRBJ1-4,TRBV4-1,few,TRBD1,CASSRGGQGASNEKLFF,TGCGCCAGCAGTCGCGGGGGACAGGGGGCTTCTAATGAAAAACTGTTTTTT
TRBJ2-2,TRBV6-4,medium-sized,-,CASSDSSNGELFF,TGTGCCAGCAGTGACTCGTCCAACGGGGAGCTGTTTTTT
TRBJ2-5,TRBV9,many,TRBD2,CASSPGLAGVETQYF,TGTGCCAGCAGCCCGGGACTAGCGGGAGTGGAGACCCAGTACTTC
TRBJ2-7,TRBV13,many,-,CASSLGGSDYEQYF,TGTGCCAGCAGCTTAGGGGGTTCCGACTACGAGCAGTACTTC
TRBJ2-2,TRBV25-1,large,-,CASSGHREVGELFF,TGTGCCAGCAGTGGACACAGGGAGGTCGGGGAGCTGTTTTTT
TRBJ1-4,TRBV29-1,many,TRBD1,CSARDRGNEKLFF,TGCAGCGCCCGGGACAGGGGCAATGAAAAACTGTTTTTT
TRBJ2-3,TRBV11-2,many,-,CASSLSHSPGPTDTQYF,TGTGCCAGCAGCTTGTCACACAGTCCTGGCCCCACAGATACGCAGTATTTT
TRBJ2-1,TRBV7-9,many,TRBD2,CASSLETSGVNEQFF,TGTGCCAGCAGCTTAGAGACTAGCGGGGTCAATGAGCAGTTCTTC
TRBJ2-1,TRBV6-5,medium-sized,-,CASSYRGTMGNEQFF,TGTGCCAGCAGTTATCGGGGGACAATGGGCAATGAGCAGTTCTTC
TRBJ1-2,TRBV6-2/TRBV6-3,few,-,CASSYLGKRFYTF,TGTGCCAGCAGTTATCTGGGGAAGAGATTCTACACCTTC
TRBJ1-2,TRBV28,few,-,CASSPTGHPYGYTF,TGTGCCAGCAGCCCCACCGGACACCCCTATGGCTACACCTTC
TRBJ2-7,TRBV6-1,-,TRBD1,CASSDRDRSSYEQYF,TGTGCCAGCAGTGACCGGGACAGGAGCTCCTACGAGCAGTACTTC
TRBJ1-1,TRBV5-4,many,-,CASSLGYSEAFF,TGTGCCAGCAGTCTGGGGTATTCTGAAGCTTTCTTT
TRBJ2-1,TRBV11-1,many,TRBD2,CATPAKRGTQDGNEQFF,TGTGCCACCCCAGCCAAGCGGGGCACCCAGGACGGGAATGAGCAGTTCTTC
TRBJ2-1,TRBV6-4,medium-sized,-,CASPCRGPFF,TGTGCCAGCCCCTGCCGTGGCCCGTTCTTC
TRBJ1-1,TRBV4-1,many,-,CASSQERGNTEAFF,TGCGCCAGCAGCCAAGAGAGGGGAAACACTGAAGCTTTCTTT
TRBJ2-5,TRBV11-1,many,-,CASSPAGDAETQYF,TGTGCCAGCAGCCCTGCCGGGGATGCGGAGACCCAGTACTTC
TRBJ2-2,TRBV7-3,-,TRBD2,CASSSGLVGGELFF,TGTGCCAGCAGCTCGGGACTAGTCGGCGGGGAGCTGTTTTTT
TRBJ2-3,TRBV6-4,few,-,CASSYGGAPSTDTQYF,TGTGCCAGCAGTTACGGTGGGGCTCCTAGCACAGATACGCAGTATTTT
TRBJ2-4,TRBV6-1,many,-,CASSERTGRSLAKNIQYF,TGTGCCAGCAGTGAACGGACTGGGAGGAGTTTAGCCAAAAACATTCAGTACTTC
TRBJ2-3,TRBV5-4,few,TRBD2,CASSWGLAESTDTQYF,TGTGCCAGCAGCTGGGGACTAGCGGAGAGCACAGATACGCAGTATTTT
TRBJ2-2,TRBV6-6,many,TRBD1,CASKILSGQGALSTRTGELFF,TGTGCCAGCAAGATACTTTCGGGACAGGGGGCCCTTTCGACTAGAACCGGGGAGCTGTTTTTT
TRBJ2-6,TRBV6-4,medium-sized,-,CASSDSLSGANVLTF,TGTGCCAGCAGTGACTCCCTCTCTGGGGCCAACGTCCTGACTTTC
TRBJ2-7,TRBV27,few,-,CASRSSGHEQYF,TGTGCCAGCAGATCTTCTGGCCACGAGCAGTACTTC
TRBJ1-4,TRBV20-1,many,-,CSARDSFKESGKLFF,TGCAGTGCTAGAGATTCTTTTAAGGAGTCGGGGAAACTGTTTTTT
TRBJ2-7,TRBV9,many,-,CASSADGYEQYF,TGTGCCAGCAGCGCGGACGGCTACGAGCAGTACTTC